This record concerns one TCR beta chain sequence. No antigen is known for it. From the 5' RACE reads, TCRdb called clonotypes with MiXCR, one entry per CDR3 protein. Altogether some 800,000 distinct CDR3 sequences are present, 12% being singletons, with the ten largest covering approximately 0.51%. Germline CDR1 and CDR2: MNHEY and SVGAGI. The CDR3 runs 12 residues. V was pared by 6 bases and J by 3 bases, with 8 bases between. The sample belongs to a study of CD8 T cells in ankylosing spondylitis. Study-level points and caveats: Researchers reportedly found disease-linked clones significantly enriched in matched ankylosing spondylitis synovial fluid. Characteristic of ankylosing spondylitis blood, it appeared, was a TCR beta motif comprising fewer than 10 highly homologous variants.

This sequence was found in a male donor with ankylosing spondylitis. The chain is built from TRBV6-5 and TRBJ1-1; maybe TRBD1 (5 bases). The sequencing sample was made of blood, either unsorted or a sorted T cell fraction (not recorded which). In DNA, the CDR3 is TGTGCCAGCAGACTAGGGGACACTGAAGCTTTCTTT. Translating gives CASRLGDTEAFF.